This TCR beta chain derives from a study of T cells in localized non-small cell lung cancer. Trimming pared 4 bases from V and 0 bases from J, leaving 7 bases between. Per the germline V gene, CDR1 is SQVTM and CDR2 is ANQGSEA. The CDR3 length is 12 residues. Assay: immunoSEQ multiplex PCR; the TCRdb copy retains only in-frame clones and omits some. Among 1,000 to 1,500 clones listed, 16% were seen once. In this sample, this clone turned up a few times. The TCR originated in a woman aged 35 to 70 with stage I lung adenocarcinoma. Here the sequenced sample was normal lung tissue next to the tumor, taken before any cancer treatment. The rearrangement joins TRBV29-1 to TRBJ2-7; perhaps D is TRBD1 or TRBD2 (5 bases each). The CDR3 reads CSVAGASYEQYF. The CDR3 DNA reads TGCAGCGTTGCCGGGGCCTCCTACGAGCAGTACTTC.